This T cell receptor beta chain is drawn from a study of cytomegalovirus exposure and HLA in healthy donors. Study-wide results and limits: A later analysis found TCR association rates differed by HLA locus, highest for DRB1 and lowest for HLA-C.

A few counts support this clone. Its antigen is currently unknown. PCR used 60 Vbeta primers and 13 Jbeta primers. Sequencing was performed with immunoSEQ multiplex PCR; in TCRdb, only in-frame clones are kept and a portion is missing. The sample yields 150,000 to 200,000 clones, approximately 85% seen once. From germline, CDR1 is LNHDA and CDR2 SQIVND (reference sequence). The V gene end was trimmed by 11 bases and the J gene end by 5 bases; junction bases not matched to a gene: 18. The CDR3 is 16 amino acids. The chain combines TRBV19 with TRBJ1-2, with 9 bases that match TRBD1. The sequenced sample was PBMCs. The TCR originated in a girl between 10 and 17 years old in good health and CMV-seropositive. The CDR3 nucleotides are TGTGCCCGCCCAGCCCGAGGGACAGGGAAGAGGTATGGCTACACCTTC. Translated: CARPARGTGKRYGYTF.